A selection of T cell receptor beta chains follows, all from one sample in a study of T cells in Graves' hyperthyroidism and ophthalmopathy. Each CDR3 protein gets one entry after TCRdb re-called the multiplex PCR reads with MiXCR. Of over 250,000 distinct CDR3 sequences in the sample, less than 30% were seen once. The source material was blood. The receptors shown here come from a man aged 35-49 years with Graves' hyperthyroidism that later progressed to Graves' ophthalmopathy. The CDR3 runs from the conserved cysteine through the conserved F or W. D genes are given only for firm matches. Clone size is not always given. Where it is, it says once, few, many or a class for expanded clones.

V gene	clone size	J gene	D gene	CDR3 protein	CDR3 DNA
TRBV7-6	many	TRBJ2-2	-	CASSFEGELFF	TGTGCCAGCAGCTTTGAGGGGGAGCTGTTTTTT
TRBV20-1	many	TRBJ1-2	-	CSARDFPGGAGRGGYVSYTF	TGCAGTGCTAGAGACTTTCCGGGGGGGGCAGGGCGCGGCGGGTACGTTAGCTACACCTTC
TRBV30	many	TRBJ1-2	-	CAWYKGSPSYGYTF	TGTGCCTGGTACAAGGGGTCACCTTCCTATGGCTACACCTTC
TRBV12-3/TRBV12-4	many	TRBJ2-3	TRBD1	CASNMPGQDTDTQYF	TGTGCCAGCAACATGCCGGGACAGGACACAGATACGCAGTATTTT
TRBV20-1	few	TRBJ1-2	TRBD1	CSAGVQGIVYGYTF	TGCAGTGCCGGAGTACAGGGGATAGTTTATGGCTACACCTTC
TRBV5-1	many	TRBJ1-2	TRBD1	CASSSGQGYGYTF	TGCGCCAGCAGCTCGGGACAGGGGTATGGCTACACCTTC
TRBV12-3/TRBV12-4	-	TRBJ1-3	TRBD1	CASSWDSSGNTIHF	TGTGCCAGCAGTTGGGACAGCTCTGGAAACACCATACATTTT
TRBV12-3/TRBV12-4	many	TRBJ1-1	-	CASSSPDKGNTEAFF	TGTGCCAGCAGTTCTCCCGACAAGGGGAACACTGAAGCTTTCTTT
TRBV7-9	many	TRBJ1-1	-	CASPPEVGVNTEAFF	TGTGCCAGCCCCCCAGAGGTGGGTGTAAACACTGAAGCTTTCTTT
TRBV30	few	TRBJ1-1	-	CAWSRTMNTEAFF	TGTGCCTGGAGTAGGACGATGAACACTGAAGCTTTCTTT
TRBV20-1	many	TRBJ2-7	TRBD2	CSARASGLADKEQYF	TGCAGTGCTAGAGCGTCGGGACTAGCGGATAAGGAGCAGTACTTC
TRBV9	-	TRBJ2-5	TRBD2	CASSVATGGQETQYF	TGTGCCAGCAGCGTAGCGACGGGAGGCCAAGAGACCCAGTACTTC
TRBV11-1	many	TRBJ1-3	-	CASTPVGTPSGNTIYF	TGTGCCAGCACCCCGGTCGGTACGCCCTCTGGAAACACCATATATTTT
TRBV7-2	-	TRBJ2-7	-	CASSLARDHEQYF	TGTGCCAGCAGCCTGGCGCGGGACCACGAGCAGTACTTC
TRBV3-1	few	TRBJ2-4	TRBD2	CASGTSGTLAKNIQYF	TGTGCCAGTGGGACTAGCGGGACCTTAGCCAAAAACATTCAGTACTTC
TRBV12-5	many	TRBJ2-4	-	CASGSSGTYIQYF	TGTGCTAGTGGTTCCTCCGGGACTTACATTCAGTACTTC
TRBV29-1	many	TRBJ1-5	-	CSVRTGTQPQHF	TGCAGCGTTAGAACAGGGACTCAGCCCCAGCATTTT
TRBV19	many	TRBJ2-7	-	CATSPDRPWAPYEQYF	TGTGCCACCTCCCCCGACAGGCCCTGGGCTCCCTACGAGCAGTACTTC
TRBV6-5	many	TRBJ1-1	-	CASSPTRHEAFF	TGTGCCAGCAGTCCTACGAGACATGAAGCTTTCTTT
TRBV28	many	TRBJ2-7	TRBD1	CASRSGTGRYEQYF	TGTGCCAGCCGATCCGGGACAGGTAGATACGAGCAGTACTTC
TRBV27	-	TRBJ2-2	TRBD2	CASSLVAGTSGELFF	TGTGCCAGCAGTTTGGTAGCGGGTACCTCTGGGGAGCTGTTTTTT
TRBV12-3/TRBV12-4	once	TRBJ1-2	-	CASSRRVGGYTF	TGTGCCAGCAGCCGGAGGGTTGGCGGCTACACCTTC
TRBV5-1	many	TRBJ2-5	TRBD1	CASNRPGQGEATQYF	TGCGCCAGCAACAGACCGGGACAGGGGGAAGCGACCCAGTACTTC
TRBV19	few	TRBJ1-1	-	CASSMPVDFGVNTEAFF	TGTGCCAGTAGTATGCCCGTGGATTTTGGCGTGAACACTGAAGCTTTCTTT
TRBV20-1	many	TRBJ2-7	-	CSAPGQPYEQYF	TGCAGTGCCCCGGGACAACCCTACGAGCAGTACTTC
TRBV5-1	-	TRBJ2-5	-	CASSLIVGETQYF	TGCGCCAGCAGCTTGATCGTCGGAGAGACCCAGTACTTC
TRBV27	-	TRBJ1-4	-	CASSPTNRNEKLFF	TGTGCCAGCAGTCCAACAAACCGTAATGAAAAACTGTTTTTT
TRBV7-9	many	TRBJ2-5	-	CASSRNTGTRQETQYF	TGTGCCAGCAGCCGGAATACCGGGACACGACAAGAGACCCAGTACTTC
TRBV12-3/TRBV12-4	-	TRBJ2-2	-	CASNPTGRKNTGELFF	TGTGCCAGCAACCCGACGGGACGAAAGAACACCGGGGAGCTGTTTTTT
TRBV24-1	-	TRBJ2-5	TRBD1	CATSDPPDRGGETQYF	TGTGCCACCAGTGATCCCCCGGACAGGGGAGGGGAGACCCAGTACTTC
TRBV12-3/TRBV12-4	many	TRBJ1-2	-	CASRFTGFREKANYGYTF	TGTGCCAGCAGATTTACAGGGTTTCGGGAGAAAGCTAACTATGGCTACACCTTC
TRBV5-1	many	TRBJ2-7	TRBD1	CASSQVGTGDYEQYF	TGCGCCAGCAGCCAAGTGGGGACAGGGGACTACGAGCAGTACTTC
TRBV30	many	TRBJ2-7	TRBD2	CAWSDGGRGFEQYF	TGTGCCTGGAGTGATGGTGGGCGGGGGTTCGAGCAGTACTTC
TRBV29-1	many	TRBJ1-6	TRBD1	CSVRGDSSYNSPLHF	TGCAGCGTGAGGGGGGACAGTTCGTATAATTCACCCCTCCACTTT
TRBV6-1	many	TRBJ2-4	TRBD1	CASSESGQGRDIQYF	TGTGCCAGCAGTGAAAGCGGACAGGGGAGAGACATTCAGTACTTC
TRBV7-3	many	TRBJ1-1	-	CASIEAFF	TGTGCCAGCATTGAAGCTTTCTTT
TRBV30	-	TRBJ2-5	-	CAWSVGDIQETQYF	TGTGCCTGGAGTGTAGGGGACATCCAAGAGACCCAGTACTTC
TRBV12-3/TRBV12-4	-	TRBJ1-5	TRBD1	CASRFGQGFNQPQHF	TGTGCCAGCAGATTTGGACAGGGTTTCAATCAGCCCCAGCATTTT
TRBV10-3	many	TRBJ2-7	TRBD2	CAISESTVGLAGSYEQYF	TGTGCCATCAGTGAGTCGACAGTGGGGCTAGCGGGGAGCTACGAGCAGTACTTC
TRBV7-8	-	TRBJ2-2	-	CASSLVRLNTGELFF	TGTGCCAGCAGCTTAGTCCGGTTGAACACCGGGGAGCTGTTTTTT
TRBV2	many	TRBJ1-1	TRBD1	CASSVETGAEAFF	TGTGCCAGCAGTGTAGAGACAGGGGCTGAAGCTTTCTTT
TRBV20-1	many	TRBJ2-7	-	CSARFRSEQYF	TGCAGTGCTAGATTCCGGAGCGAGCAGTACTTC
TRBV6-2/TRBV6-3	many	TRBJ1-5	TRBD1	CASSLNSGGSQPQHF	TGTGCCAGCAGTCTGAACTCAGGGGGAAGTCAGCCCCAGCATTTT
TRBV5-4	-	TRBJ2-5	TRBD2	CASSSGTSGRAAGETQYF	TGTGCCAGCAGCTCCGGGACTAGCGGGAGGGCCGCGGGGGAGACCCAGTACTTC
TRBV29-1	many	TRBJ2-5	-	CSGLTGQETQYF	TGCAGCGGACTGACAGGACAAGAGACCCAGTACTTC
TRBV15	many	TRBJ1-1	TRBD1	CATNKEGAPNTEAFF	TGTGCCACCAACAAGGAGGGGGCGCCGAACACTGAAGCTTTCTTT
TRBV28	many	TRBJ2-7	TRBD1	CASSAVPGQGKVSYEQYF	TGTGCCAGCAGTGCCGTACCGGGACAGGGAAAAGTATCCTACGAGCAGTACTTC
TRBV3-1	many	TRBJ2-3	-	CASSSSTDTQYF	TGTGCCAGCAGCTCTAGCACAGATACGCAGTATTTT
TRBV5-1	many	TRBJ2-1	TRBD2	CASSSTSGYKNEQFF	TGCGCCAGCAGCTCAACTAGCGGTTATAAAAATGAGCAGTTCTTC
TRBV7-2	-	TRBJ2-3	-	CASSQWTTDTQYF	TGTGCCAGCAGCCAATGGACCACAGATACGCAGTATTTT
TRBV6-4	many	TRBJ2-6	TRBD1	CASSDFGQGAFGANVLTF	TGTGCCAGCAGTGACTTCGGACAGGGGGCGTTTGGGGCCAACGTCCTGACTTTC